A selection of T cell receptor beta chains follows, all from one sample in a study of blood T cell repertoires in COVID-19. Method: immunoSEQ multiplex PCR; TCRdb's copy keeps in-frame clones and lacks some. Here the sample spans 150,000 to 200,000 clones, over 80% being singletons. Specimen: peripheral blood. The receptors stem from a woman between 35 and 50 years old with COVID-19, enrolled during active disease. CDR3s include the opening cysteine and the closing phenylalanine or tryptophan. Each record gives: V gene, CDR3 length, J gene, clone size, D gene, CDR3 protein, CDR3 DNA. The D gene is left open where the match is weak. For some rows the clone size is stated as once, few or many, or as a class when expanded; others skip it.

V: TRBV5-1
length: 15
J: TRBJ2-7
size: NA
D: TRBD2
CDR3: CASSSGLAGVDEQYF
DNA: TGCGCCAGCAGCTCGGGACTAGCGGGAGTGGACGAGCAGTACTTC

V: TRBV16
length: 12
J: TRBJ1-4
size: NA
D: NA
CDR3: CASSQTVEKLFF
DNA: TGTGCCAGCAGCCAGACAGTCGAAAAACTGTTTTTT

V: TRBV12-5
length: 17
J: TRBJ2-1
size: NA
D: TRBD2
CDR3: CASGLGGSGRSFNEQFF
DNA: TGTGCTAGTGGTTTGGGGGGTAGCGGGAGATCTTTTAATGAGCAGTTCTTC

V: TRBV24-1
length: 15
J: TRBJ1-2
size: NA
D: NA
CDR3: CATSDLQQGNYGYTF
DNA: TGTGCCACCAGTGATTTGCAGCAGGGCAACTATGGCTACACCTTC

V: TRBV28
length: 14
J: TRBJ1-1
size: NA
D: NA
CDR3: CASSSAGSNTEAFF
DNA: TGTGCCAGCAGTTCGGCAGGCTCGAACACTGAAGCTTTCTTT

V: TRBV9
length: 16
J: TRBJ1-3
size: few
D: TRBD1
CDR3: CASSATGQAMVDTIYF
DNA: TGTGCCAGCAGCGCAACTGGACAGGCCATGGTGGACACCATATATTTT

V: TRBV12-3/TRBV12-4
length: 11
J: TRBJ1-1
size: once
D: NA
CDR3: CASSLAVEAFF
DNA: TGTGCCAGCAGTTTGGCCGTTGAAGCTTTCTTT

V: TRBV5-1
length: 15
J: TRBJ1-3
size: NA
D: NA
CDR3: CASSHRGDSGNTIYF
DNA: TGCGCCAGCAGCCATAGGGGCGACTCTGGAAACACCATATATTTT

V: TRBV6-2/TRBV6-3
length: 12
J: TRBJ1-5
size: NA
D: NA
CDR3: CASSSLDQPQHF
DNA: TGTGCCAGCAGTTCCCTCGATCAGCCCCAGCATTTT

V: TRBV6-2/TRBV6-3
length: 17
J: TRBJ1-4
size: NA
D: NA
CDR3: CASSLSGGKTWVEKLFF
DNA: TGTGCCAGCAGTTTATCGGGGGGCAAGACGTGGGTTGAAAAACTGTTTTTT

V: TRBV5-1
length: 15
J: TRBJ2-7
size: NA
D: NA
CDR3: CASSLNRVTSYEQYF
DNA: TGCGCCAGCAGCTTGAATCGGGTTACCTCCTACGAGCAGTACTTC

V: TRBV5-5
length: 15
J: TRBJ1-2
size: NA
D: NA
CDR3: CASSLAGQGRVGYTF
DNA: TGTGCCAGCAGCTTGGCCGGGCAGGGGCGGGTTGGCTACACCTTC

V: TRBV4-2
length: 16
J: TRBJ1-1
size: NA
D: TRBD1
CDR3: CASSQATLSRTGEAFF
DNA: TGTGCCAGCAGCCAAGCCACTTTAAGCCGGACAGGGGAAGCTTTCTTT

V: TRBV6-1
length: 16
J: TRBJ1-1
size: NA
D: TRBD1
CDR3: CASSEGQGPLDTEAFF
DNA: TGTGCCAGCAGTGAAGGACAGGGACCCCTAGACACTGAAGCTTTCTTT

V: TRBV6-5
length: 15
J: TRBJ2-3
size: NA
D: TRBD2
CDR3: CASRLGGIGTDTQYF
DNA: TGTGCCAGCAGGCTCGGGGGGATCGGGACAGATACGCAGTATTTT

V: TRBV19
length: 14
J: TRBJ2-1
size: NA
D: NA
CDR3: CASSAGSSYNEQFF
DNA: TGTGCCAGTAGTGCCGGGAGCTCCTACAATGAGCAGTTCTTC

V: TRBV7-4
length: 17
J: TRBJ1-3
size: NA
D: NA
CDR3: CWYGQQDPSYSGNTIYF
DNA: TGCTGGTACGGACAGCAAGACCCCTCTTACTCTGGAAACACCATATATTTT

V: TRBV7-9
length: 12
J: TRBJ2-7
size: once
D: NA
CDR3: CAGSDRDYEQYF
DNA: TGTGCCGGCTCGGACAGAGACTACGAGCAGTACTTC

V: TRBV7-3
length: 16
J: TRBJ1-1
size: NA
D: TRBD1
CDR3: CASSGTGQGRNTEAFF
DNA: TGTGCCAGCAGCGGAACGGGACAGGGGCGGAACACTGAAGCTTTCTTT

V: TRBV5-1
length: 16
J: TRBJ2-1
size: NA
D: TRBD2
CDR3: CASSLGLAPSYNEQFF
DNA: TGCGCCAGCAGCCTGGGACTAGCTCCTTCCTACAATGAGCAGTTCTTC

V: TRBV5-1
length: 18
J: TRBJ2-1
size: NA
D: TRBD2
CDR3: CASSRGTSGRVSLGEQFF
DNA: TGCGCCAGCAGTCGGGGGACTAGCGGGAGAGTCAGTCTGGGTGAGCAGTTCTTC

V: TRBV12-3/TRBV12-4
length: 11
J: TRBJ1-1
size: NA
D: NA
CDR3: CASRAGPEAFF
DNA: TGTGCCAGCAGAGCGGGGCCTGAAGCTTTCTTT

V: TRBV18
length: 16
J: TRBJ1-5
size: NA
D: NA
CDR3: CASSPWGQTNNQPQHF
DNA: TGTGCCAGCTCACCTTGGGGACAAACAAACAATCAGCCCCAGCATTTT

V: TRBV24-1
length: 11
J: TRBJ2-7
size: many
D: TRBD1
CDR3: CATPDPTGVYF
DNA: TGTGCCACCCCTGACCCGACAGGGGTCTACTTC

V: TRBV19
length: 13
J: TRBJ1-5
size: once
D: TRBD1
CDR3: CASQDRGNQPQHF
DNA: TGTGCCAGTCAGGACAGGGGGAATCAGCCCCAGCATTTT

V: TRBV16
length: 13
J: TRBJ2-7
size: few
D: NA
CDR3: CASSQSAGYEQYF
DNA: TGTGCCAGCAGCCAATCCGCCGGCTACGAGCAGTACTTC

V: TRBV6-5
length: 15
J: TRBJ2-2
size: NA
D: TRBD1
CDR3: CASSQGAKNTGELFF
DNA: TGTGCCAGCAGTCAGGGGGCGAAGAACACCGGGGAGCTGTTTTTT

V: TRBV27
length: 12
J: TRBJ2-7
size: NA
D: NA
CDR3: CASSRGTYEQYF
DNA: TGTGCCAGCAGCAGGGGAACCTACGAGCAGTACTTC

V: TRBV14
length: 14
J: TRBJ2-5
size: NA
D: NA
CDR3: CASSQAPPRETQYF
DNA: TGTGCCAGCAGCCAAGCACCCCCGAGGGAGACCCAGTACTTC

V: TRBV15
length: 15
J: TRBJ1-1
size: NA
D: TRBD1
CDR3: CATRPFRQGNTEAFF
DNA: TGTGCCACCAGACCTTTCCGACAGGGGAACACTGAAGCTTTCTTT

V: TRBV27
length: 14
J: TRBJ2-1
size: NA
D: NA
CDR3: CASSSGLDYNEQFF
DNA: TGTGCCAGCAGTTCGGGACTTGATTACAATGAGCAGTTCTTC

V: TRBV3-1/TRBV3-2
length: 16
J: TRBJ2-1
size: NA
D: TRBD2
CDR3: CASRKTSGRGDYEQFF
DNA: TGTGCCAGCAGAAAAACTAGCGGGAGAGGTGACTATGAGCAGTTCTTC

V: TRBV14
length: 16
J: TRBJ1-2
size: NA
D: NA
CDR3: CASSQVSTGDLYGYTF
DNA: TGTGCCAGCAGCCAAGTATCTACAGGAGACCTCTATGGCTACACCTTC

V: TRBV19
length: 11
J: TRBJ2-2
size: NA
D: NA
CDR3: CASNQGAGLFF
DNA: TGTGCCAGTAACCAAGGTGCGGGGCTGTTTTTT

V: TRBV18
length: 14
J: TRBJ1-5
size: NA
D: TRBD1
CDR3: CASSPDRGAQPQHF
DNA: TGTGCCAGCTCACCCGACAGGGGTGCGCAGCCCCAGCATTTT

V: TRBV29-1
length: 14
J: TRBJ2-7
size: NA
D: NA
CDR3: CSVVDRKGFYEQYF
DNA: TGCAGCGTAGTCGACAGAAAGGGATTCTACGAGCAGTACTTC

V: TRBV5-1
length: 15
J: TRBJ2-1
size: NA
D: TRBD1
CDR3: CASSLWRQGNNEQFF
DNA: TGCGCCAGCAGCTTGTGGAGACAGGGGAACAATGAGCAGTTCTTC

V: TRBV6-6
length: 16
J: TRBJ2-3
size: NA
D: NA
CDR3: CASSYSWQGPTDTQYF
DNA: TGTGCCAGCAGTTACTCATGGCAGGGGCCCACAGATACGCAGTATTTT

V: TRBV27
length: 16
J: TRBJ2-2
size: NA
D: NA
CDR3: CASSSLLTGITGELFF
DNA: TGTGCCAGCAGTTCACTCCTTACAGGGATCACCGGGGAGCTGTTTTTT

V: TRBV19
length: 14
J: TRBJ2-6
size: NA
D: NA
CDR3: CAAKQSSGANVLTF
DNA: TGTGCCGCGAAACAGAGCTCTGGGGCCAACGTCCTGACTTTC

V: TRBV28
length: 17
J: TRBJ1-1
size: NA
D: TRBD1
CDR3: CASSLLHRGRGNTEAFF
DNA: TGTGCCAGCAGTTTACTCCACAGGGGGCGCGGGAACACTGAAGCTTTCTTT

V: TRBV11-2
length: 14
J: TRBJ1-3
size: NA
D: NA
CDR3: CASSLEYSGNTIYF
DNA: TGTGCCAGCAGCTTAGAATACTCTGGAAACACCATATATTTT

V: TRBV7-6
length: 16
J: TRBJ2-4
size: NA
D: TRBD2
CDR3: CASSRRGGTDKNIQYF
DNA: TGTGCCAGCAGCCGTCGGGGGGGTACGGACAAAAACATTCAGTACTTC

V: TRBV6-5
length: 15
J: TRBJ1-2
size: NA
D: TRBD1
CDR3: CASSRGTGGSYGYTF
DNA: TGTGCCAGCAGTCGCGGGACAGGGGGCAGCTATGGCTACACCTTC

V: TRBV29-1
length: 17
J: TRBJ2-1
size: NA
D: TRBD2
CDR3: CSVTNPSGRSSYNEQFF
DNA: TGCAGCGTGACGAACCCTAGCGGGAGGTCGTCCTACAATGAGCAGTTCTTC

V: TRBV6-1
length: 15
J: TRBJ1-2
size: NA
D: NA
CDR3: CASSETVLSTYGYTF
DNA: TGTGCCAGCAGTGAGACAGTCCTGTCTACATATGGCTACACCTTC

V: TRBV5-5
length: 13
J: TRBJ1-2
size: NA
D: NA
CDR3: CASSFDSPRSYTF
DNA: TGTGCCAGCAGCTTCGACAGTCCACGTAGCTACACCTTC

V: TRBV6-1
length: 17
J: TRBJ2-7
size: NA
D: NA
CDR3: CASSDQTIGTFSYEQYF
DNA: TGTGCCAGCAGTGATCAAACGATCGGGACTTTCTCCTACGAGCAGTACTTC

V: TRBV28
length: 15
J: TRBJ1-1
size: NA
D: TRBD1
CDR3: CASSLPGQGSMGAFF
DNA: TGTGCCAGCAGTTTACCTGGACAGGGGTCTATGGGAGCTTTCTTT

V: TRBV3-1/TRBV3-2
length: 16
J: TRBJ1-1
size: once
D: NA
CDR3: CASISPTRQMNTEAFF
DNA: TGTGCCAGCATCTCCCCAACCCGCCAGATGAACACTGAAGCTTTCTTT

V: TRBV5-8
length: 16
J: TRBJ1-6
size: NA
D: TRBD1
CDR3: CASSTQGPMGNSPLHF
DNA: TGTGCCAGCAGTACACAGGGGCCTATGGGAAATTCACCCCTCCACTTT

V: TRBV6-5
length: 16
J: TRBJ1-2
size: NA
D: TRBD1
CDR3: CASSSFQGQENYGYTF
DNA: TGTGCCAGCAGTTCCTTCCAAGGACAGGAGAACTATGGCTACACCTTC